This TCR beta chain stems from a study of T cell repertoires in cytomegalovirus infection. Study-level points and caveats: What dominated the ex vivo response were HLA-C-restricted CMV-specific TCR beta clonotypes. Carriers of CMV plus the relevant HLA were identified by cumulative public TCR beta family frequency.

TCRdb reanalysed the reads using MiXCR and keeps one entry per CDR3 protein. Here the sample spans 80,000 to 95,000 distinct CDR3 sequences, around 28% being singletons. Remarks on this clonotype: The target antigen is unknown.

The receptor was isolated from a human donor in good health (CMV status not recorded). Some clones in this sample may be carry-over from other donors' samples. This material consisted of CD8+ T cells from cultured PBMCs, taken from culture after CMV antigen stimulation.

CDR3 in amino acids: CASSQRYQETQYF. The DNA of the CDR3 is TGTGCCAGCAGCCAGAGGTACCAAGAGACCCAGTACTTC. V gene TRBV12-3 or TRBV12-4 combines with J gene TRBJ2-5; D uncertain. There are 13 residues in the CDR3. V lost 6 bases and J 0 bases, leaving 8 bases between the germline ends.